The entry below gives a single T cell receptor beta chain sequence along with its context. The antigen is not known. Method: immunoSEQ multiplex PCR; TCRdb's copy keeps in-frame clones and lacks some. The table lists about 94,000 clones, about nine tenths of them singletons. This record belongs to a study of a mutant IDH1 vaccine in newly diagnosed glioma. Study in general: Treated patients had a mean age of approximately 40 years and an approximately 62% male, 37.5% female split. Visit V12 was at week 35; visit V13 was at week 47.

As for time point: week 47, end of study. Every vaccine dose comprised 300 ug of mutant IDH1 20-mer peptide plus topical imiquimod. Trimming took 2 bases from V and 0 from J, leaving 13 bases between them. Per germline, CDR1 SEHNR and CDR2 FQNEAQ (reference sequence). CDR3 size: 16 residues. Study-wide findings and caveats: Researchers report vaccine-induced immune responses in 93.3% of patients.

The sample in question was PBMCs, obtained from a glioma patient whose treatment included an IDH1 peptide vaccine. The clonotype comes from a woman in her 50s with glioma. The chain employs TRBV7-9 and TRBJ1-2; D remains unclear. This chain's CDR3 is CASSLPNPFSNYGYTF. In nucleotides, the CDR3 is TGTGCCAGCAGCTTACCCAATCCATTTTCTAACTATGGCTACACCTTC. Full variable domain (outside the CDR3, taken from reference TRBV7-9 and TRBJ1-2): DTGVSQNPRHKITKRGQNVTFRCDPISEHNRLYWYRQTLGQGPEFLTYFQNEAQLEKSRLLSDRFSAERPKGSFSTLEIQRTEQGDSAMYLCASSLPNPFSNYGYTFGSGTRLTVV.